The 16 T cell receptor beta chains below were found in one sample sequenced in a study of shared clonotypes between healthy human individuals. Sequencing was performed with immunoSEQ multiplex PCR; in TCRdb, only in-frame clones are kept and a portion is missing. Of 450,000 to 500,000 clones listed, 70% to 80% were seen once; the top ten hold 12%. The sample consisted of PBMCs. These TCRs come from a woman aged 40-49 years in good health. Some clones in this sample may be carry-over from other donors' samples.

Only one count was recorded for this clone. The CDR3 loop reads CASSEGLPSGNTIYF. The DNA for the CDR3 is TGTGCCAGCAGTGAAGGTCTTCCTTCTGGAAACACCATATATTTT. The genes are TRBV2 and TRBJ1-3; D call uncertain. Trimming removed 1 base from V and 1 base from J, with 8 bases in between. CDR3 length equals 15 residues. The V gene's germline CDR1 is SNHLY and CDR2 FYNNEI.

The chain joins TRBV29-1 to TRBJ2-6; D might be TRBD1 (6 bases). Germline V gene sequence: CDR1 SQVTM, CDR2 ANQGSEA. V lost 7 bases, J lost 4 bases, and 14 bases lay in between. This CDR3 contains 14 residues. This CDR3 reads CSARQEPGANVLTF. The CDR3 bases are TGCAGCGCCAGACAGGAGCCCGGGGCCAACGTCCTGACTTTC.

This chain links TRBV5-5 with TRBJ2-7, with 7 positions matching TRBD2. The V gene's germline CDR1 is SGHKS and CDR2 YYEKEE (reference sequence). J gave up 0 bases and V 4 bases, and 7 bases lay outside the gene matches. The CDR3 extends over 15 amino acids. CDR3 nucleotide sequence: TGTGCCAGCAGCCCTAGCGGAGGGGTCTCCTACGAGCAGTACTTC. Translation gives CASSPSGGVSYEQYF.

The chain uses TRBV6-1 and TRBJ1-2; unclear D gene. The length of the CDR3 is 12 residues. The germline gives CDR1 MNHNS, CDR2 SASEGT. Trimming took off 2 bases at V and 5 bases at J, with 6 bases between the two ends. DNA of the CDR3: TGTGCCAGCAGTGAAAACGGGTATGGCTACACCTTC. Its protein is CASSENGYGYTF.

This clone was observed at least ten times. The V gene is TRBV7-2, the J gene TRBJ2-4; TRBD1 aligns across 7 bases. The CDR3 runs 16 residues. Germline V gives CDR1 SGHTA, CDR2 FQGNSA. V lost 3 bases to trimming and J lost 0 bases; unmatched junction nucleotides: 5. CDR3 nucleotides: TGTGCCAGCAGCTTTGACAGGGTGGGAGCCAAAAACATTCAGTACTTC. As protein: CASSFDRVGAKNIQYF.

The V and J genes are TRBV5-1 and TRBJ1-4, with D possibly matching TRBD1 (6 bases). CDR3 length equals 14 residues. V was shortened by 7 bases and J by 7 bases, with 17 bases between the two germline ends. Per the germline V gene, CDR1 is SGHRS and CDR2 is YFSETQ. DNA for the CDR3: TGCGCCAGCGGGCCCCAGGGGATGGGTGAAAAACTGTTTTTT. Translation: CASGPQGMGEKLFF.

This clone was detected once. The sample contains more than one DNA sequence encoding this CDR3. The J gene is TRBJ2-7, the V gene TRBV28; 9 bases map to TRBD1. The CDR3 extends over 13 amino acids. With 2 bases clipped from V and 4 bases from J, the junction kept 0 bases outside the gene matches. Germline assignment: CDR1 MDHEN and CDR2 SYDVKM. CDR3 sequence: CASSLGTGYEQYF. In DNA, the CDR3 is TGTGCCAGCAGTTTAGGGACAGGGTACGAGCAGTACTTC.

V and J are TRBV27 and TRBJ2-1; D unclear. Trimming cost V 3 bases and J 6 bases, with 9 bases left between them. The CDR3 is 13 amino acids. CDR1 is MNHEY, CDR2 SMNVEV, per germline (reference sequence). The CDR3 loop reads CASSFRTLNEQFF. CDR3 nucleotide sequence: TGTGCCAGCAGTTTTCGTACCCTCAATGAGCAGTTCTTC.

CDR3 DNA sequence: TGTGCAAGTCGCTTACAGGGATCTGGAAACACCATATATTTT. This translates into CASRLQGSGNTIYF. The chain employs TRBV12-2 and TRBJ1-3; the table's D call TRBD1 went unverified against the DNA. TRBV12-2 is deemed a pseudogene. CDR3 length equals 14 residues.

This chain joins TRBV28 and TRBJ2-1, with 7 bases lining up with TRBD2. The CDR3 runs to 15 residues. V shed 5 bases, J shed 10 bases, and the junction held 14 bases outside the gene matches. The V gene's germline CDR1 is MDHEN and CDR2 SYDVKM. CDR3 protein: CASSLPGLEVDEQFF. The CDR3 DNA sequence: TGTGCCAGCAGTCTCCCCGGACTAGAGGTGGACGAGCAGTTCTTC.

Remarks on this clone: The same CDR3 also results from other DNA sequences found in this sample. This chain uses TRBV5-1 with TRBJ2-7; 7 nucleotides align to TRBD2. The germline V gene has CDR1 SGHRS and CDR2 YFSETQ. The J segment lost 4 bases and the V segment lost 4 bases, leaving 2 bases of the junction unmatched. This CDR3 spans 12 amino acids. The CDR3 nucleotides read TGCGCCAGCAGCCTGGGGGGGTACGAGCAGTACTTC. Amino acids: CASSLGGYEQYF.

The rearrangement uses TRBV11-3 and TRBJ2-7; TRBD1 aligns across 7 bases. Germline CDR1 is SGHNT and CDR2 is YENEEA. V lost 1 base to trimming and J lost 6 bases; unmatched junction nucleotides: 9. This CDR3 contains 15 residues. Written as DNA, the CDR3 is TGTGCCAGCAGCTTAGCAGGGGGAAACCCCGGCGAGCAGTACTTC. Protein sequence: CASSLAGGNPGEQYF.

The CDR3 coding sequence is TGTGCCAGCAGTAGGACAGGGAGGCTCCACGAGCAGTACTTC. This codes for CASSRTGRLHEQYF. The rearrangement uses TRBV28 and TRBJ2-7, with TRBD1 identical over 8 bases. Germline assignment: CDR1 MDHEN and CDR2 SYDVKM. The trim removed 5 bases at V and 5 bases at J, leaving 8 bases unmatched. The CDR3 length is 14 residues. The whole variable domain, filled in from reference TRBV28 and TRBJ2-7, reads DVKVTQSSRYLVKRTGEKVFLECVQDMDHENMFWYRQDPGLGLRLIYFSYDVKMKEKGDIPEGYSVSREKKERFSLILESASTNQTSMYLCASSRTGRLHEQYFGPGTRLTVT.

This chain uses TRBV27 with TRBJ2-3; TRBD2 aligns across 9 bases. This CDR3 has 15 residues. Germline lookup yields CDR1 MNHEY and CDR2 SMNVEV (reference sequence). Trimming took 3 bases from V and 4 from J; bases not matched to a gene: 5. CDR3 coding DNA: TGTGCCAGCAGTTTGATGGCGGGAGGGTCAGATACGCAGTATTTT. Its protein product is CASSLMAGGSDTQYF.

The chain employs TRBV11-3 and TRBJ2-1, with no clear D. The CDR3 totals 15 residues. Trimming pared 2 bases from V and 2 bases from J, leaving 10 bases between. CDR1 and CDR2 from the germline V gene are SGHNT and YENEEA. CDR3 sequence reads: CASSLSGPTYNEQFF. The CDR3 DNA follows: TGTGCCAGCAGCTTATCCGGCCCGACCTACAATGAGCAGTTCTTC.

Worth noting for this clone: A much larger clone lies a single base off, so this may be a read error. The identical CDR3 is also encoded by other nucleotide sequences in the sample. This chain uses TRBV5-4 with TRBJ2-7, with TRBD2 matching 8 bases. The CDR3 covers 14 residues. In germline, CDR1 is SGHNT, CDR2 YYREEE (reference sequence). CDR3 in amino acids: CASSSGTRAYEQYF. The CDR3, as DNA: TGTGCCAGCAGCTCCGGGACTAGGGCCTACGAGCAGTACTTT.